Listed below are T cell receptor beta chains from one sample, sequenced in a study of T-cell memory formation after mild COVID-19. TCRdb recomputed calls from the 5' RACE reads with MiXCR, one row per CDR3 protein. Here the sample spans about 680 distinct CDR3 sequences, 34% being singletons. Sequenced: PBMCs or a T cell subset sorted from them (not recorded which). These TCRs come from an adult who had mild COVID-19 (a few samples of this study predate the infection). Cell type and time point are not known. CDR3s include the opening cysteine and the closing phenylalanine or tryptophan. D genes are given only for firm matches. Not all rows give a size; the values are once, few, many and, for expanded clones, a class.

TRBD1,TRBJ2-7,hyperexpanded,TRBV5-1,TGCGCCAGCAGCTTGGACCGGGACAGGTTTTACGAGCAGTACTTC,CASSLDRDRFYEQYF
.,TRBJ2-3,large,TRBV6-2/TRBV6-3,TGTGCCAGCATGCAGGGCACAGATACGCAGTATTTT,CASMQGTDTQYF
TRBD2,TRBJ2-5,.,TRBV6-5,TGTGCCAGCAGTTACTCGGGACTAGCGGGGGGAGAGACCCAGTACTTC,CASSYSGLAGGETQYF
.,TRBJ2-7,large,TRBV5-1,TGCGCCAGCAGCCCGTCGGGACTTAGCTCCTACGAGCAGTACTTC,CASSPSGLSSYEQYF
.,TRBJ2-1,.,TRBV7-2,TGTGCCAGCAGCCTAAGGCGGTTGGGGAATGAGCAGTTCTTC,CASSLRRLGNEQFF
.,TRBJ2-2,.,TRBV27,TGTGCCAGCACGCGGCCCCCCGGGGAGCTGTTTTTT,CASTRPPGELFF
.,TRBJ1-2,medium-sized,TRBV3-1,TGTGCCAGCAGCCACGAAGGGTTCTATGGCTACACCTTC,CASSHEGFYGYTF
TRBD2,TRBJ2-5,large,TRBV12-3/TRBV12-4,TGTGCCAGCACCCATAGCGGGGAACAAGAGACCCAGTACTTC,CASTHSGEQETQYF
TRBD2,TRBJ2-7,large,TRBV7-6,TGTGCCACGGATTCCGGGACTAGAGGTCACGAGCAGTACTTC,CATDSGTRGHEQYF
TRBD1,TRBJ2-5,.,TRBV5-6,TGTGCCAGCAGACTACAGGGGGCGCTTGGAGAGACCCAGTACTTC,CASRLQGALGETQYF
.,TRBJ2-1,medium-sized,TRBV6-2/TRBV6-3,TGTGCCAGCAGTTACTCGGATATGAACTACAATGAGCAGTTCTTC,CASSYSDMNYNEQFF
TRBD1,TRBJ2-7,large,TRBV9,TGTGCCAGCAGCGCCGTGGACAGGGGGGTTGAGCAGTACTTC,CASSAVDRGVEQYF
TRBD2,TRBJ2-5,medium-sized,TRBV7-3,TGTGCCAGCAGCCCTACGGGAACTAGCGGAGAGACCCAGTACTTC,CASSPTGTSGETQYF
.,TRBJ2-5,.,TRBV4-3,TGCGCCAGCAGCCAAGATGTTGGGGTCGGGGAGACCCAGTACTTC,CASSQDVGVGETQYF
TRBD2,TRBJ2-1,medium-sized,TRBV3-1,TGTGCCAGCAGATCCGGGACTAGCGTTGGTGAGCAGTTCTTC,CASRSGTSVGEQFF
.,TRBJ1-1,large,TRBV6-5,TGTGCCAGCAGTGAAGGGGTCGGGACTGAAGCTTTCTTT,CASSEGVGTEAFF
.,TRBJ2-3,large,TRBV28,TGTGCCACCGAGGGTGGGGTCGGGGATACGCAGTATTTT,CATEGGVGDTQYF
.,TRBJ2-2,.,TRBV7-2,TGTGCCAGCAGCCCCCCCGCCAGGCTCAACACCGGGGAGCTGTTTTTT,CASSPPARLNTGELFF
.,TRBJ2-3,large,TRBV5-6,TGTGCCAGCAGCTTGCGGGACTCCACGGGGACGCAGTATTTT,CASSLRDSTGTQYF
TRBD1,TRBJ2-7,medium-sized,TRBV9,TGTGCCAGCAGCGAATCCGGGACAGGGGTTAAGGAGCAGTACTTC,CASSESGTGVKEQYF
.,TRBJ2-1,medium-sized,TRBV11-2,TGTGCCAGCAGCTCGTCACCGTCCGAGCAGTTCTTC,CASSSSPSEQFF
.,TRBJ2-1,large,TRBV4-3,TGCGCCAGCAGCCAACGGACTACTGGGAATGAGCAGTTCTTC,CASSQRTTGNEQFF
.,TRBJ1-6,large,TRBV6-2/TRBV6-3,TGTGCCAGCAGTTTTTCAGGAAATTCACCCCTCCACTTT,CASSFSGNSPLHF
TRBD2,TRBJ2-2,large,TRBV6-5,TGTGCCAGCAGTTACCTGGGACTAGCGGGAGGCGGCACCGGGGAGCTGTTTTTT,CASSYLGLAGGGTGELFF
.,TRBJ1-2,medium-sized,TRBV5-6,TGTGCCAGCAGCCAACCCCACCGGACAGCGAACTATGGCTACACCTTC,CASSQPHRTANYGYTF
.,TRBJ2-5,medium-sized,TRBV3-1,TGTGCCAGCAGCCAAGATTTGGTAGGGGGACAAGAGACCCAGTACTTC,CASSQDLVGGQETQYF
.,TRBJ2-5,.,TRBV5-1,TGCGCCAGCAGCTTGTATGGGGGTCAAGAGACCCAGTACTTC,CASSLYGGQETQYF
.,TRBJ2-1,.,TRBV7-9,TGTGCCAGCAGCCCGGGACTGGCTAGGAATGAGCAGTTCTTC,CASSPGLARNEQFF
TRBD1,TRBJ2-7,large,TRBV7-2,TGTGCCAGCAGCGGACAGGGTTTCGAGCAGTACTTC,CASSGQGFEQYF
.,TRBJ1-5,large,TRBV7-8,TGTGCCAGCAGCCCCGGGTTTCCTAATCAGCCCCAGCATTTT,CASSPGFPNQPQHF
.,TRBJ1-2,large,TRBV20-1,TGCAGTGCTAGAGGGTTGAGCCCTGAGGTCGATGGCTACACCTTC,CSARGLSPEVDGYTF
.,TRBJ2-2,large,TRBV20-1,TGCAGTGCTAGAGATCCCGGAGGGGCCGCCGGGGAGCTGTTTTTT,CSARDPGGAAGELFF
.,TRBJ1-5,medium-sized,TRBV9,TGTGCCAGCAGCGTAAATCCTAATAGCAATCAGCCCCAGCATTTT,CASSVNPNSNQPQHF
.,TRBJ1-1,large,TRBV29-1,TGCAGCGTTGAAGAACGGGGGGGCTTTACTGAAGCTTTCTTT,CSVEERGGFTEAFF
.,TRBJ1-4,large,TRBV4-1,TGCGCCACCAAGCCCCGGGGAAGTGGAACTAATGAAAAACTGTTTTTT,CATKPRGSGTNEKLFF